The 18 T cell receptor beta chains reported below all come from one sample, sequenced in a study of blood T cell repertoires in COVID-19. The protocol was immunoSEQ multiplex PCR, while the TCRdb copy is restricted to in-frame clones and leaves out a portion. The repertoire consists of about 130,000 clones, with 70% to 90% occurring once and the leading ten covering over 1%. Sequenced material: peripheral blood. The receptors shown here come from a woman aged 80 or over with acute or convalescent COVID-19.

This clone was detected only a few times. The chain combines TRBV4-3 with TRBJ2-7, with D possibly being TRBD2 (7 bases). The CDR3 has 15 residues. Trimming stripped 2 bases from V and 2 bases from J, with 13 bases between. The germline V gene has CDR1 LGHNA and CDR2 YSLEER. In DNA, the CDR3 is TGCGCCAGCAGCCAATATCGGGGGGCCCCCTACGAGCAGTACTTC. This codes for CASSQYRGAPYEQYF.

The J gene is TRBJ1-1, the V gene TRBV7-9; 11 bases are shared with TRBD1. There are 19 residues in the CDR3. V trimming: 0 bases; J trimming: 1 base; junction bases outside the gene matches: 10. CDR1 is SEHNR, CDR2 FQNEAQ, per germline (reference sequence). The CDR3 DNA is TGTGCCAGCAGCTTAGCAAGACCCGGGACAGGGGGTAAGAACACTGAAGCTTTCTTT. Translating gives CASSLARPGTGGKNTEAFF.

The V and J genes are TRBV19 and TRBJ1-1; 10 positions agree with TRBD1. Germline V lookup: CDR1 LNHDA, CDR2 SQIVND (reference sequence). The CDR3 loop spans 15 amino acids. V trimming: 4 bases; J trimming: 1 base; junction bases outside the gene matches: 3. The CDR3 here is CASSRQGARNTEAFF. The CDR3, as DNA: TGTGCCAGTAGTAGACAGGGGGCGAGGAACACTGAAGCTTTCTTT.

This clone showed up just once. V usage is TRBV28 and J usage is TRBJ2-1, with D possibly matching TRBD2 (6 bases). CDR3 length: 17 residues. In germline, CDR1 is MDHEN, CDR2 SYDVKM. Trimming removed 4 bases at V and 0 bases at J, with 16 bases between. CDR3 nucleotides: TGTGCCAGCAGTTGGGTACTAGCTCAGAGCTCCTACAATGAGCAGTTCTTC. Translated, it gives CASSWVLAQSSYNEQFF.

The chain recombines TRBV10-3 with TRBJ2-3; D is undetermined. Looked up from germline, CDR1 is ENHRY and CDR2 is SYGVKD. The CDR3 has 13 amino acids. With 6 bases removed from V and 5 bases from J, the gap between germline ends came to 12 bases. CDR3 amino acids: CAIRLPPGDTQYF. CDR3 DNA: TGTGCCATCAGGCTGCCCCCAGGAGATACGCAGTATTTT.

The rearrangement uses TRBV7-2 and TRBJ1-2; the match to TRBD1 covers 9 bases. The CDR3 loop spans 14 amino acids. The junction had 6 bases not matched to a gene; V was cut back by 5 bases and J by 5 bases. Germline assignment: CDR1 SGHTA and CDR2 FQGNSA. The CDR3 region has the DNA TGTGCCAGCAGCAAAGACGGACAGGGGTATGGCTACACCTTC. This codes for CASSKDGQGYGYTF.

V gene TRBV4-2 combines with J gene TRBJ1-2; 7 bases fit TRBD1. V shed 2 bases, J shed 3 bases, and the junction held 3 bases outside the gene matches. There are 14 residues in the CDR3. Germline V gene data show CDR1 as LGHNA and CDR2 as YNFKEQ. The CDR3 region has the DNA TGTGCCAGCAGCCAATACGGGACAGACTATGGCTACACCTTC. Protein sequence: CASSQYGTDYGYTF.

The rearrangement joins TRBV27 to TRBJ2-5, with D uncertain. V was shortened by 6 bases and J by 2 bases, with 10 bases between the two germline ends. CDR1 is MNHEY and CDR2 is SMNVEV in the germline V gene (reference sequence). The CDR3 covers 13 residues. This CDR3 is CASRSNFQETQYF. CDR3 DNA: TGTGCCAGCAGGTCAAATTTTCAAGAGACCCAGTACTTC.

In nucleotides, the CDR3 is TGCGCCAGCAGCCAGGTACCGGGACAGGGGGCCGATACGCAGTATTTT. Encoded protein: CASSQVPGQGADTQYF. This chain joins TRBV4-3 and TRBJ2-3; 12 nucleotides align to TRBD1. CDR3 length: 16 residues. Trimming cost V 3 bases and J 6 bases; bases outside gene matches: 7. CDR1 and CDR2 from the germline V gene are LGHNA and YSLEER.

The J gene is TRBJ2-7, the V gene TRBV19; the D gene is possibly TRBD2 (5 bases). The CDR3 contains 14 residues. The germline CDR1 and CDR2 sequences are LNHDA and SQIVND (reference sequence). The ends were cut back, 1 base at V and 3 bases at J, with 10 bases in the middle. CDR3 in DNA: TGTGCCAGTAGTATAGGGGCGGGCAACTACGAGCAGTACTTC. Protein sequence: CASSIGAGNYEQYF.

On this clone: The germline gene is not matched at one end of the junction; a read error may be the cause. This chain uses TRBV11-2 with TRBJ2-7; the match to TRBD1 covers 7 bases. The CDR3 consists of 13 residues. Germline lookup yields CDR1 SGHAT and CDR2 FQNNGV. CDR3 in amino acids: CASSVDRDYEQYF. For the CDR3, the DNA is TGTGCCAGCAGCGTAGACAGGGATTACGAGCAGTACTTC.

The V and J genes are TRBV4-1 and TRBJ1-5; 12 nucleotides line up with TRBD1. The CDR3 extends over 15 amino acids. The germline CDR1 and CDR2 sequences are MGHRA and YSYEKL. Trimming removed 0 bases from V and 11 bases from J; junction bases left unmatched: 5. In DNA form, the CDR3 reads TGCGCCAGCAGCCAAGACGGGACAGGGGGCGAGTCCCAGCATTTT. It yields the protein CASSQDGTGGESQHF.

The chain recombines TRBV7-9 with TRBJ2-7; 11 nucleotides line up with TRBD1. V lost 5 bases, J lost 5 bases, and 11 bases stayed unmatched. This CDR3 comprises 16 residues. The germline CDR1 and CDR2 sequences are SEHNR and FQNEAQ (reference sequence). CDR3 nucleotide sequence: TGTGCCAGCAGCGGAGCTAGGACAGGGGGCTGGGACGAGCAGTACTTC. This gives the protein CASSGARTGGWDEQYF.

The chain combines TRBV15 with TRBJ2-4, with TRBD2 matching 8 bases. From germline, CDR1 is LNHNV and CDR2 YYDKDF (reference sequence). V was pared by 5 bases and J by 9 bases, with 15 bases of the junction left unmatched. CDR3 length: 16 residues. The CDR3 loop is CATSLPSSGTSVIQYF. The CDR3 nucleotides read TGTGCCACCAGCTTACCATCCTCCGGGACTAGTGTCATTCAGTACTTC.

The V gene is TRBV19, the J gene TRBJ2-7; no reliable D call. This CDR3 is 14 amino acids long. CDR1 is LNHDA and CDR2 is SQIVND in the germline V gene (reference sequence). V lost 3 bases and J 2 bases, leaving 11 bases between the germline ends. The CDR3: CASSMIHSPYEQYF. CDR3 bases: TGTGCCAGTAGTATGATTCACTCCCCCTACGAGCAGTACTTC.

The chain joins TRBV7-2 to TRBJ1-6, with TRBD1 matching 8 bases. The ends lost 5 bases at V and 10 bases at J; junction bases unmatched: 7. There are 14 residues in the CDR3. Per germline, CDR1 SGHTA and CDR2 FQGNSA. The CDR3 DNA reads TGTGCCAGCAGCGCCCGACAGGGGCGATCACCCCTCCACTTT. It codes for CASSARQGRSPLHF.

This clone came up a few times. CDR3 sequence: CASSPLTGTGHEKLFF. The CDR3 nucleotides read TGTGCCAGCTCACCCCTGACCGGGACAGGCCATGAAAAACTGTTTTTT. The chain employs TRBV18 and TRBJ1-4; 8 bases align to TRBD1. V lost 3 bases, J lost 6 bases, and 9 bases stayed unmatched. CDR3 size: 16 residues. Germline assignment: CDR1 KGHSH and CDR2 LQKENI.

V and J are TRBV28 and TRBJ1-1, with D perhaps matching TRBD1 (5 bases). CDR3 length: 15 amino acids. Germline V gene sequence: CDR1 MDHEN, CDR2 SYDVKM. Trimming took off 3 bases at V and 1 base at J, with 12 bases between the two ends. As DNA, the CDR3 is TGTGCCAGCAGTTTCTCGGGGGGAAGGAACACTGAAGCTTTCTTT. Translation gives CASSFSGGRNTEAFF.